This is a list of T cell receptor beta chains from one sample in a study of T cell repertoires in cytomegalovirus infection. From the reads, TCRdb called clonotypes with MiXCR, one entry per CDR3 protein. The table records about 530,000 distinct CDR3 sequences, around a quarter of them present only once. The sample consisted of PBMCs. The source of these receptors is a human donor in good health (CMV status not recorded). Some clones in this sample may be carry-over from other donors' samples. Each CDR3 is given without its conserved first and last residue. A D gene is named only where the DNA matches it firmly.

d_call	cdr3_length	v_call	j_call	cdr3_aa
NA	12	TRBV12-3/TRBV12-4	TRBJ2-5	ASRADESGETQY
NA	11	TRBV9	TRBJ1-4	ASSAGGGEKLF
NA	15	TRBV4-3	TRBJ2-1	ASSHSTGGSYYNEQF
NA	11	TRBV12-3/TRBV12-4	TRBJ1-1	ASSLGPNSEAF
TRBD1	13	TRBV6-2/TRBV6-3	TRBJ1-5	ASSWTGMVSQPQH
TRBD1	13	TRBV27	TRBJ2-4	ASSPSINRGNIQY
NA	12	TRBV7-2	TRBJ2-7	ASSFRQSSYEQY
TRBD1	16	TRBV10-3	TRBJ1-1	AISAGAVSGQGRTEAF
TRBD1	13	TRBV18	TRBJ1-4	ASSPPGQNNEKLF
TRBD1	13	TRBV12-3/TRBV12-4	TRBJ1-2	ASSPAATGNYGYT
TRBD1	13	TRBV5-6	TRBJ1-1	ASSQTGRGITEAF
TRBD2	13	TRBV5-1	TRBJ2-7	ASSQLTSGIYEQY
NA	12	TRBV12-3/TRBV12-4	TRBJ2-5	ASSWGTVGETQY
NA	14	TRBV9	TRBJ2-2	ASSVARGSSGGELF
TRBD1	14	TRBV6-2/TRBV6-3	TRBJ2-3	ASSYLTGGGTDTQY
NA	10	TRBV7-9	TRBJ2-7	ASSWTAYEQY
NA	13	TRBV14	TRBJ2-7	ASSQGGQRYYEQY
NA	11	TRBV7-8	TRBJ2-7	ASSKDGSYEQY
NA	15	TRBV7-6	TRBJ2-5	ASSLIIEGGLQETQY
TRBD2	12	TRBV13	TRBJ2-1	TSSSTSSYNEQF
NA	13	TRBV12-3/TRBV12-4	TRBJ1-3	ASSWGTNSGNTIY
NA	12	TRBV19	TRBJ1-4	ASSIWQVDEKLF
NA	11	TRBV6-1	TRBJ1-5	ASSQYSNQPQH
TRBD2	12	TRBV20-1	TRBJ2-7	SANPGLAGDEQY
NA	14	TRBV10-2	TRBJ2-1	ASSDIGMSSYNEQF
NA	11	TRBV7-2	TRBJ1-1	ASSLGQITEAF